The 30 T cell receptor beta chains listed next were all sequenced from one sample in a study of shared clonotypes between healthy human individuals. Sequencing was performed with immunoSEQ multiplex PCR; in TCRdb, only in-frame clones are kept and a portion is missing. The repertoire has over a million clones, around 95% of them found once; the top ten carry roughly 1.1%. Specimen: naive CD4+ T cells sorted from blood. Subset noted: CD45RA+ positively selected. Source of these receptors: a man aged 25-45 years in good health.

The rearrangement uses TRBV20-1 and TRBJ2-7; TRBD1 matches at 8 bases. This CDR3 has 11 residues. CDR1 and CDR2 (germline): DFQATT, SNEGSKA (reference sequence). The junction had 5 bases not matched to a gene; V was cut back by 6 bases and J by 7 bases. The CDR3 spells CSADRVGEQYF. The DNA for the CDR3 is TGCAGTGCGGACAGGGTTGGAGAGCAGTACTTC.

The chain recombines TRBV2 with TRBJ2-4; TRBD1 is a possible D gene (6 bases). The V end was cut by 7 bases, the J end by 9 bases, with 16 bases between. Germline values: CDR1 SNHLY, CDR2 FYNNEI. This CDR3 comprises 13 residues. The chain's CDR3 is CASIEDSGGIQYF. For the CDR3, the DNA is TGTGCCAGCATTGAGGACAGCGGTGGCATTCAGTACTTC.

This chain connects TRBV4-2 to TRBJ1-4, with D possibly TRBD1 on 5 matching bases. The V end lost 3 bases, the J end lost 8 bases, and 19 bases lay between the germline ends. Germline CDR1 reads LGHNA; CDR2 reads YNFKEQ. The CDR3 spans 16 residues. As DNA, the CDR3 is TGTGCCAGCAGCCAGCCCACCGGGCAGGGCGGGGAAAAACTGTTTTTT. The encoded protein is CASSQPTGQGGEKLFF.

On this clone itself: Other DNA sequences from this sample encode an identical CDR3 as well. This chain joins TRBV9 and TRBJ2-7, with D tentatively TRBD2 (6 bases). Germline-derived CDR1 and CDR2 are SGDLS and YYNGEE. The CDR3 runs to 14 residues. The V gene lost 2 bases and the J gene lost 0 bases, with 9 bases spanning the gap. The CDR3 here is CASSVQGGSYEQYF. The CDR3 coding sequence is TGTGCCAGCAGCGTTCAGGGAGGCTCCTACGAGCAGTACTTC.

The chain uses TRBV29-1 and TRBJ2-7, with 7 positions matching TRBD1. The CDR3 consists of 14 residues. Germline assignment: CDR1 SQVTM and CDR2 ANQGSEA. Losses at the gene ends were 7 bases for V and 12 bases for J; bases not matched to a gene: 21. The CDR3 loop reads CSAQSGTDHLYRYF. CDR3 in DNA: TGCAGCGCTCAATCCGGGACAGATCACCTCTACCGGTACTTC.

This rearrangement joins TRBV28 to TRBJ2-1; 8 nucleotides agree with TRBD2. The trim removed 5 bases at V and 7 bases at J, leaving 10 bases unmatched. The CDR3 contains 15 residues. Germline CDR1 is MDHEN and CDR2 is SYDVKM. CDR3 DNA sequence: TGTGCCAGCAGTCCGGGACTAGACGTAGGGAATGAGCAGTTCTTC. It specifies CASSPGLDVGNEQFF. The full variable domain, with the rest looked up from reference TRBV28 and TRBJ2-1, is DVKVTQSSRYLVKRTGEKVFLECVQDMDHENMFWYRQDPGLGLRLIYFSYDVKMKEKGDIPEGYSVSREKKERFSLILESASTNQTSMYLCASSPGLDVGNEQFFGPGTRLTVL.

The chain has TRBV20-1 and TRBJ1-3; D gene ambiguous. This CDR3 is 11 amino acids long. Germline V gives CDR1 DFQATT, CDR2 SNEGSKA (reference sequence). V gave up 3 bases and J gave up 3 bases, with 3 bases separating them. CDR3 loop: CSASIGNTIYF. In DNA form, the CDR3 reads TGCAGTGCTAGTATTGGAAACACCATATATTTT.

This chain connects TRBV2 to TRBJ1-5; tentatively, D is TRBD1 (5 bases). The CDR3 has 15 residues. From germline, CDR1 is SNHLY and CDR2 FYNNEI. The V and J ends lost 3 bases and 3 bases respectively, with 12 bases between them. CDR3 sequence reads: CASSERGLSNQPQHF. The CDR3 coding sequence is TGTGCCAGCAGTGAGAGGGGCCTATCCAATCAGCCCCAGCATTTT.

The chain uses TRBV5-8 and TRBJ2-7, with TRBD1 matching 9 bases. Trimming removed 4 bases from V and 4 bases from J; junction bases left unmatched: 9. Per germline, CDR1 SGHTS and CDR2 YDEGEE. The CDR3 is 15 residues long. The CDR3 DNA is TGTGCCAGCAGCCGAACCGGGACAGGGCTTTACGAGCAGTACTTC. Protein sequence: CASSRTGTGLYEQYF.

The chain is built from TRBV11-3 and TRBJ2-5; no clear D gene. Germline V gene data show CDR1 as SGHNT and CDR2 as YENEEA. Trimming took off 5 bases at V and 0 bases at J, with 4 bases between the two ends. This CDR3 is 12 amino acids long. CDR3 region: CASSPNQETQYF. In DNA, the CDR3 is TGTGCCAGCAGCCCCAACCAAGAGACCCAGTACTTC.

The chain has TRBV5-1 and TRBJ2-7; 8 bases map to TRBD2. CDR1 is SGHRS, CDR2 YFSETQ, per germline. This CDR3 is 15 amino acids long. The V and J ends lost 0 bases and 6 bases, in that order; junction bases with no gene match: 8. For the CDR3, the DNA is TGCGCCAGCAGCTTGGCCCCAGCGGGAGTTGTCGAGCAGTACTTC. It yields the protein CASSLAPAGVVEQYF.

The gene calls are TRBV11-3 and TRBJ2-1; D may be TRBD2 (6 bases). Germline V gene lookup returns CDR1 SGHNT and CDR2 YENEEA. Trimming removed 5 bases at V and 1 base at J, with 9 bases between. The CDR3 has 14 residues. For the CDR3, the DNA is TGTGCCAGCAGCCAAGCGGGTTCCTACAATGAGCAGTTCTTC. Amino acid sequence: CASSQAGSYNEQFF.

This chain joins TRBV28 and TRBJ1-2; D is uncertain. Germline V gene data show CDR1 as MDHEN and CDR2 as SYDVKM. With 5 bases removed from V and 4 bases from J, the gap between germline ends came to 17 bases. The CDR3 spans 15 residues. CDR3 protein: CASSPDIGPGYGYTF. The CDR3 DNA follows: TGTGCCAGCAGTCCGGATATTGGGCCAGGCTATGGCTACACCTTC.

J is TRBJ2-2 and V is TRBV19, with TRBD1 identical over 9 bases. There are 14 residues in the CDR3. Germline-derived CDR1 and CDR2 are LNHDA and SQIVND (reference sequence). The V segment lost 3 bases and the J segment 6 bases; nucleotides outside the gene matches: 2. CDR3 residues: CASSIGTGSGELFF. In DNA form, the CDR3 reads TGTGCCAGTAGTATCGGGACAGGGTCCGGGGAGCTGTTTTTT.

To note about this clone: The same CDR3 can be traced to other DNA sequences in this sample. The chain employs TRBV5-1 and TRBJ2-5; no reliable D call. Germline CDR1 SGHRS, CDR2 YFSETQ. With 4 bases removed from V and 5 bases from J, the gap between germline ends came to 9 bases. CDR3 length: 12 residues. The CDR3 DNA sequence: TGCGCCAGCAGCCCCCAAGGGGAGACCCAGTACTTC. Translated, it gives CASSPQGETQYF.

This rearrangement joins TRBV4-3 to TRBJ2-2; D unclear. Trimming removed 0 bases at V and 8 bases at J, with 4 bases between. The CDR3 is made up of 12 amino acids. The germline gives CDR1 LGHNA, CDR2 YSLEER. In nucleotides, the CDR3 is TGCGCCAGCAGCCAAGAACATGGGGAGCTGTTTTTT. This sequence encodes CASSQEHGELFF.

The chain couples TRBV10-1 to TRBJ2-7, with 7 bases lining up with TRBD1. The trim removed 6 bases at V and 6 bases at J, leaving 5 bases unmatched. This CDR3 has 12 residues. The V gene's germline CDR1 is WNHNN and CDR2 SYGVQD (reference sequence). In nucleotides, the CDR3 is TGCGCCAGCAGATGGTCAGGGGGCGAGCAGTACTTC. Protein: CASRWSGGEQYF.

The chain joins TRBV1 to TRBJ2-1; the D call TRBD2 from the table was never checked on the DNA. TRBV1 is classified as a pseudogene. There are 14 residues in the CDR3. Here the CDR3 DNA reads TGCACCAGCCTCGTCGGGGGGGAAGAGTTTGGGCAGTTCTTC. It translates to CTSLVGGEEFGQFF.

The gene calls are TRBV28 and TRBJ2-3; TRBD2 matches at 8 bases. The germline gives CDR1 MDHEN, CDR2 SYDVKM. V shed 7 bases, J shed 5 bases, and the junction held 11 bases outside the gene matches. The CDR3 totals 15 residues. CDR3 bases: TGTGCCAGCAACTCAGCGGGAGAGTCGGGAGATACGCAGTATTTT. This translates into CASNSAGESGDTQYF.

This chain links TRBV5-1 with TRBJ2-7, with D possibly being TRBD2 (6 bases). V shed 2 bases and J shed 6 bases, with 12 bases lying between them. This CDR3 contains 13 residues. Per germline, CDR1 SGHRS and CDR2 YFSETQ. The CDR3 reads CASSFGGKGEQYF. The CDR3 DNA sequence: TGCGCCAGCAGCTTTGGCGGGAAGGGCGAGCAGTACTTC.

The V gene is TRBV9, the J gene TRBJ2-7, with a weak D call TRBD1 (5 bases). Looked up from germline, CDR1 is SGDLS and CDR2 is YYNGEE. Trimming cost V 4 bases and J 0 bases, with 14 bases left between them. The CDR3 is made up of 15 amino acids. The CDR3 sequence is CASSPRADSSYEQYF. CDR3 in DNA: TGTGCCAGCAGCCCCCGGGCTGACAGCTCCTACGAGCAGTACTTC.

CDR3 amino acids: CASSGQPEHRLAGTYEQYF. CDR3 DNA: TGTGCCAGCTCTGGCCAACCCGAGCACCGACTAGCGGGGACCTACGAGCAGTACTTC. The V and J genes are TRBV28 and TRBJ2-7, with 11 nucleotides matching TRBD2. From germline, CDR1 is MDHEN and CDR2 SYDVKM. The V and J ends lost 8 bases and 2 bases, in that order; junction bases with no gene match: 20. This CDR3 is built from 19 residues.

The V call is TRBV28, the J call TRBJ1-1, with TRBD1 matching over 9 bases. The length of the CDR3 is 14 residues. In germline, CDR1 is MDHEN, CDR2 SYDVKM. Trimming at V came to 7 bases and at J to 3 bases, leaving 6 bases not matched to a gene. Written as DNA, the CDR3 is TGTGCCAGCACCCAACAGGGGGCGGACACTGAAGCTTTCTTT. Its protein product is CASTQQGADTEAFF.

The gene calls are TRBV10-3 and TRBJ1-5; 7 bases match TRBD1. Germline CDR1 ENHRY, CDR2 SYGVKD. This CDR3 has 14 amino acids. V trimming: 0 bases; J trimming: 7 bases; junction bases outside the gene matches: 3. The CDR3 spells CAISESGGWQPQHF. The CDR3 DNA reads TGTGCCATCAGTGAGTCAGGGGGCTGGCAGCCCCAGCATTTT.

The chain has TRBV4-3 and TRBJ2-3, with a possible D match to TRBD1 (6 bases). The CDR3 loop spans 14 amino acids. The V and J ends lost 5 bases and 9 bases respectively, with 18 bases between them. The V gene's germline CDR1 is LGHNA and CDR2 YSLEER. CDR3 protein: CASSNNRDVETQYF. In DNA form, the CDR3 reads TGCGCCAGCAGCAATAACAGGGACGTTGAAACGCAGTATTTT.

J is TRBJ2-1 and V is TRBV27; TRBD2 agrees at 10 bases. J gave up 2 bases and V 3 bases, and 4 bases lay outside the gene matches. This CDR3 comprises 16 residues. CDR1 is MNHEY, CDR2 SMNVEV, per germline (reference sequence). The CDR3 reads CASSLYLAGAYNEQFF. The CDR3 nucleotides read TGTGCCAGCAGTTTGTACCTAGCGGGAGCCTACAATGAGCAGTTCTTC.

The V call is TRBV6-1, the J call TRBJ2-1; 7 positions match TRBD2. The germline V gene has CDR1 MNHNS and CDR2 SASEGT. The CDR3 sequence is 13 residues long. The V segment lost 10 bases and the J segment 4 bases; nucleotides outside the gene matches: 7. Here the CDR3 DNA reads TGTGCCACCGGGACTACCACTTACAATGAGCAGTTCTTC. Translation: CATGTTTYNEQFF.

CDR3 in DNA: TGTGCCAGCCAAGGACTGCCCTCTGGAAACACCATATATTTT. Protein sequence: CASQGLPSGNTIYF. The genes are TRBV14 and TRBJ1-3; no definite D call. CDR1 is SGHDN and CDR2 is FVKESK in the germline V gene. The CDR3 sequence is 14 residues long. V was shortened by 8 bases and J by 0 bases, with 11 bases between the two germline ends.

The chain is built from TRBV7-3 and TRBJ2-3; 8 nucleotides match TRBD1. The CDR3 extends over 17 amino acids. The V and J ends lost 4 bases and 4 bases, in that order; junction bases with no gene match: 13. CDR1 is SGHTA, CDR2 FQGTGA, per germline. Written as DNA, the CDR3 is TGTGCCAGCAGCTCCCAGGGGGCTTTGCCCGGTTCAGATACGCAGTATTTT. It codes for CASSSQGALPGSDTQYF.

About this clone itself: Other DNA sequences from this sample encode an identical CDR3 as well. J is TRBJ2-1 and V is TRBV5-1; D gene ambiguous. CDR3 length: 13 amino acids. The germline gives CDR1 SGHRS, CDR2 YFSETQ. V was pared by 0 bases and J by 8 bases, with 9 bases between. The CDR3 DNA sequence: TGCGCCAGCAGCTTGGTATTGGGCGATGAGCAGTTCTTC. Its protein is CASSLVLGDEQFF.